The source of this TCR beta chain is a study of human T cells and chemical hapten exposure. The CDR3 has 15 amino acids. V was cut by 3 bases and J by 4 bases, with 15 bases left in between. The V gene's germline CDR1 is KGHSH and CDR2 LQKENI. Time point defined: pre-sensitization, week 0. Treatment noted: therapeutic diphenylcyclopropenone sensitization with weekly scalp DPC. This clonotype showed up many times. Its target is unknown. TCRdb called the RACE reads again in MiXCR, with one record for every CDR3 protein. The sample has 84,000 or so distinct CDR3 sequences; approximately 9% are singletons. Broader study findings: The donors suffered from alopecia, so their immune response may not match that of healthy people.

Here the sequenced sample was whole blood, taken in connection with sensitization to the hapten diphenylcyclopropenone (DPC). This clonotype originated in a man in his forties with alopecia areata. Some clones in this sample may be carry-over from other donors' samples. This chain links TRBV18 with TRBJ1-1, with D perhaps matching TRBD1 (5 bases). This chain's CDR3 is CASSPTGASGTEAFF. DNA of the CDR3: TGTGCCAGCTCACCGACCGGGGCGTCTGGCACTGAAGCTTTCTTT.